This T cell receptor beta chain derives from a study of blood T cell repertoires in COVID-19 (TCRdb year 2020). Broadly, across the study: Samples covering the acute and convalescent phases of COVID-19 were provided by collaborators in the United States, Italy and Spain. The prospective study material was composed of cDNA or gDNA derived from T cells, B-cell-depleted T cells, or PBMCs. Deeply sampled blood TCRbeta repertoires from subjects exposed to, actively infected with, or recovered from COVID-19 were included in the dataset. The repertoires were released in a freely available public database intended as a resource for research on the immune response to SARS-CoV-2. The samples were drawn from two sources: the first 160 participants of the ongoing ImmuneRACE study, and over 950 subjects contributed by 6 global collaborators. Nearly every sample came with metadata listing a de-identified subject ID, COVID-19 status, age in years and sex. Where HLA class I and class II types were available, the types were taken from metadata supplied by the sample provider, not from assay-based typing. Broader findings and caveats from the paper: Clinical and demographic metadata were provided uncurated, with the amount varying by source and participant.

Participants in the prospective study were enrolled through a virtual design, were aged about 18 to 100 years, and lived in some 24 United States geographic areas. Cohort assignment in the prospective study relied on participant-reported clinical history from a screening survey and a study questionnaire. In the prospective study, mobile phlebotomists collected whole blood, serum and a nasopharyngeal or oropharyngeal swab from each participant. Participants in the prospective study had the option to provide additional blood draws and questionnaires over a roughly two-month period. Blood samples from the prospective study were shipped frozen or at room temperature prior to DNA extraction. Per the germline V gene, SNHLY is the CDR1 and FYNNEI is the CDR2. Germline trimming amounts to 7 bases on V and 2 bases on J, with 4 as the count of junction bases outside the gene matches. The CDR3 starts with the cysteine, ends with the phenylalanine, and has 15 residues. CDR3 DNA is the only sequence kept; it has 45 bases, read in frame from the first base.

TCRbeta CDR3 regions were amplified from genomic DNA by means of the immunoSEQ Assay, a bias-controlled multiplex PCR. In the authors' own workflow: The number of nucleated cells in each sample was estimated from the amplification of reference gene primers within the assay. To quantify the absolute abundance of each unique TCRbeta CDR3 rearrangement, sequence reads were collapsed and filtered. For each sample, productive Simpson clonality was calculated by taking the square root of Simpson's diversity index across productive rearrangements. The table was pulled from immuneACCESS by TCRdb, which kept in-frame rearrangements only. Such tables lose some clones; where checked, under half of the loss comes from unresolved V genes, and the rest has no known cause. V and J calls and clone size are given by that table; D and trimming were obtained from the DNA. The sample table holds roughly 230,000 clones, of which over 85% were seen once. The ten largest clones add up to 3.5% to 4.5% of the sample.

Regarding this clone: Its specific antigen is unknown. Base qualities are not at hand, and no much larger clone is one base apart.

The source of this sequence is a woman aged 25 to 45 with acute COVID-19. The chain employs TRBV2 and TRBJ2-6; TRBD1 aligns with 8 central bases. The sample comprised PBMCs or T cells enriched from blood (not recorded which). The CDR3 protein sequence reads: CASNLRGPGANVLTF. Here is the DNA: TGTGCCAGCAATCTCAGGGGGCCTGGGGCCAACGTCCTGACTTTC.